This T cell receptor beta chain derives from a study of T cell repertoires in cytomegalovirus infection. For the study at large: Indications of both CMV infection and matching HLA type were provided by public TCR beta signatures.

Trimming shortened V by 4 bases and J by 7 bases, and 14 bases separated the two germline ends. Germline CDR1 SGHAT, CDR2 FQNNGV. This CDR3 is built from 14 residues. Study-wide results and limits: Identification of carriers of CMV plus the relevant HLA was performed using cumulative public TCR beta family frequency. Dominating the ex vivo response were TCR beta clonotypes that were CMV-specific and HLA-C-restricted.

The sample holds one count of this clonotype. Its specificity is unknown. TCRdb ran MiXCR on the reads and lists one entry per CDR3 protein. Among 450,000 to 600,000 distinct CDR3 sequences listed, about two fifths were seen once. Sequencing used cultured PBMCs, obtained from culture after CMV antigen stimulation. This receptor was obtained from a human donor in good health (CMV status not recorded). Some clones in this sample may be carry-over from other donors' samples. The V and J genes are TRBV11-2 and TRBJ2-1, with D possibly matching TRBD1 (6 bases). The CDR3 here is CASSSPRDKNEQFF. CDR3 coding DNA: TGTGCCAGCAGCTCCCCTCGGGACAAAAATGAGCAGTTCTTC. The whole variable domain, remainder taken from reference TRBV11-2 and TRBJ2-1, is EAGVAQSPRYKIIEKRQSVAFWCNPISGHATLYWYQQILGQGPKLLIQFQNNGVVDDSQLPKDRFSAERLKGVDSTLKIQPAKLEDSAVYLCASSSPRDKNEQFFGPGTRLTVL.